A selection of T cell receptor beta chains follows, all from one sample in a study of blood T cell repertoires in COVID-19. Produced via immunoSEQ multiplex PCR; TCRdb's table is partial and in-frame only. The data show more than 450,000 clones, 75% to 90% seen once. Specimen: PBMCs or T cells enriched from blood (not recorded which). These receptors were collected from a young woman who had recovered from COVID-19. The CDR3 runs from the conserved cysteine through the conserved F or W. The D gene is left open where the match is weak. Part of the rows lack a size; the others show once, few, many or a class for expanded clones.

d_call: .
clone_size: once
j_call: TRBJ2-7
v_call: TRBV7-8
cdr3_aa: CASSLVAAGREYEQYF
cdr3_nt: TGTGCCAGCAGCTTAGTAGCGGCAGGGCGAGAGTACGAGCAGTACTTC

d_call: TRBD1
clone_size: .
j_call: TRBJ1-1
v_call: TRBV2
cdr3_aa: CASSTKNRGTEAFF
cdr3_nt: TGTGCCAGCAGTACGAAGAACAGGGGGACTGAAGCTTTCTTT

d_call: .
clone_size: .
j_call: TRBJ1-1
v_call: TRBV5-1
cdr3_aa: CASSLGVGLMNTEAFF
cdr3_nt: TGCGCCAGCAGCTTGGGTGTCGGACTAATGAACACTGAAGCTTTCTTT

d_call: TRBD2
clone_size: .
j_call: TRBJ2-3
v_call: TRBV3-1/TRBV3-2
cdr3_aa: CASSRSTSGGIDTQYF
cdr3_nt: TGTGCCAGCAGCCGGTCGACTAGCGGGGGTATAGATACGCAGTATTTT

d_call: TRBD2
clone_size: .
j_call: TRBJ2-3
v_call: TRBV5-4
cdr3_aa: CASSSESSGGPTDTQYF
cdr3_nt: TGTGCCAGCAGCTCCGAATCCAGCGGGGGCCCCACAGATACGCAGTATTTT

d_call: .
clone_size: once
j_call: TRBJ1-3
v_call: TRBV3-1/TRBV3-2
cdr3_aa: CASSPIYGVSGNTIYF
cdr3_nt: TGTGCCAGCAGCCCTATATACGGGGTCTCTGGAAACACCATATATTTT

d_call: .
clone_size: .
j_call: TRBJ2-2
v_call: TRBV29-1
cdr3_aa: CSVERGSGELFF
cdr3_nt: TGCAGCGTTGAAAGAGGTTCCGGGGAGCTGTTTTTT

d_call: .
clone_size: .
j_call: TRBJ1-3
v_call: TRBV6-5
cdr3_aa: CAVQEFSGNTIYF
cdr3_nt: TGTGCCGTACAGGAATTTTCTGGAAACACCATATATTTT

d_call: TRBD2
clone_size: .
j_call: TRBJ2-3
v_call: TRBV7-6
cdr3_aa: CASSPGLAGQHTDTQYF
cdr3_nt: TGTGCCAGCAGCCCCGGACTAGCGGGGCAACACACAGATACGCAGTATTTT

d_call: .
clone_size: .
j_call: TRBJ2-7
v_call: TRBV12-3/TRBV12-4
cdr3_aa: CASSYSGGAEQYF
cdr3_nt: TGTGCCAGCAGTTATTCGGGGGGCGCCGAGCAGTACTTC

d_call: .
clone_size: few
j_call: TRBJ2-1
v_call: TRBV19
cdr3_aa: CASSIGSGRLYNEQFF
cdr3_nt: TGTGCCAGTAGTATCGGATCTGGGCGCCTTTACAATGAGCAGTTCTTC

d_call: .
clone_size: once
j_call: TRBJ2-3
v_call: TRBV25-1
cdr3_aa: CASSEYHSLLTDTQYF
cdr3_nt: TGTGCCAGCAGTGAATACCACAGCCTTCTCACAGATACGCAGTATTTT

d_call: .
clone_size: .
j_call: TRBJ1-2
v_call: TRBV7-9
cdr3_aa: CATRPGTGPNYGYTF
cdr3_nt: TGTGCCACCCGACCCGGGACTGGACCTAACTATGGCTACACCTTC

d_call: TRBD1
clone_size: .
j_call: TRBJ2-2
v_call: TRBV5-5
cdr3_aa: CASRGPGQENTGELFF
cdr3_nt: TGTGCCAGCCGCGGACCGGGACAGGAGAACACCGGGGAGCTGTTTTTT

d_call: TRBD1
clone_size: once
j_call: TRBJ1-2
v_call: TRBV10-3
cdr3_aa: CAISTTGGDYGYTF
cdr3_nt: TGTGCCATCTCCACGACAGGGGGAGACTATGGCTACACCTTC

d_call: .
clone_size: .
j_call: TRBJ2-1
v_call: TRBV2
cdr3_aa: CASVGVIIPYNEQFF
cdr3_nt: TGTGCCAGCGTCGGAGTGATTATCCCCTACAATGAGCAGTTCTTC

d_call: .
clone_size: .
j_call: TRBJ1-6
v_call: TRBV6-5
cdr3_aa: CASSYTGSPLHF
cdr3_nt: TGTGCCAGCAGTTATACAGGCTCACCCCTCCACTTT

d_call: .
clone_size: .
j_call: TRBJ2-7
v_call: TRBV7-9
cdr3_aa: CASSPAPGRDSSYEQYF
cdr3_nt: TGTGCCAGCAGCCCAGCCCCGGGGCGGGACAGCTCCTACGAGCAGTACTTC

d_call: .
clone_size: .
j_call: TRBJ1-4
v_call: TRBV3-1/TRBV3-2
cdr3_aa: CASSLEGVAEKLFF
cdr3_nt: TGTGCCAGCAGCCTTGAGGGGGTTGCGGAAAAACTGTTTTTT

d_call: TRBD1
clone_size: once
j_call: TRBJ2-1
v_call: TRBV12-3/TRBV12-4
cdr3_aa: CASSQQGTDEQFF
cdr3_nt: TGTGCCAGCAGTCAACAGGGGACCGATGAGCAGTTCTTC

d_call: TRBD2
clone_size: .
j_call: TRBJ2-7
v_call: TRBV6-5
cdr3_aa: CASTPGGATEQYF
cdr3_nt: TGTGCCAGCACCCCGGGGGGGGCTACTGAGCAGTACTTC

d_call: TRBD1
clone_size: .
j_call: TRBJ1-1
v_call: TRBV15
cdr3_aa: CATSQGGTEAFF
cdr3_nt: TGTGCCACCTCCCAGGGGGGCACTGAAGCTTTCTTT

d_call: .
clone_size: .
j_call: TRBJ1-5
v_call: TRBV10-1
cdr3_aa: CAKRGRGDQPQHF
cdr3_nt: TGCGCAAAACGAGGGAGGGGGGATCAGCCCCAGCATTTT

d_call: .
clone_size: .
j_call: TRBJ1-2
v_call: TRBV28
cdr3_aa: CASSLEQGYGYTF
cdr3_nt: TGTGCCAGCAGTTTGGAGCAGGGGTATGGCTACACCTTC

d_call: .
clone_size: few
j_call: TRBJ1-1
v_call: TRBV2
cdr3_aa: CASSERASGTEAFF
cdr3_nt: TGTGCCAGCAGTGAGAGGGCGTCGGGCACTGAAGCTTTCTTT

d_call: .
clone_size: .
j_call: TRBJ1-5
v_call: TRBV4-2
cdr3_aa: CASSQGGQPQHF
cdr3_nt: TGTGCCAGCAGCCAAGGAGGTCAGCCCCAGCATTTT

d_call: TRBD2
clone_size: .
j_call: TRBJ2-7
v_call: TRBV4-1
cdr3_aa: CASSRLGGGDEQYF
cdr3_nt: TGCGCCAGCAGCCGACTAGGCGGGGGGGATGAGCAGTACTTC

d_call: TRBD1
clone_size: .
j_call: TRBJ1-2
v_call: TRBV6-6
cdr3_aa: CASSHVGQESAHGYTF
cdr3_nt: TGTGCCAGCAGTCACGTAGGACAGGAGTCAGCTCATGGCTACACCTTC

d_call: TRBD2
clone_size: .
j_call: TRBJ2-3
v_call: TRBV2
cdr3_aa: CASSVRAGGSTDTQYF
cdr3_nt: TGTGCCAGCAGCGTACGAGCGGGGGGGAGCACAGATACGCAGTATTTT

d_call: TRBD2
clone_size: .
j_call: TRBJ2-1
v_call: TRBV9
cdr3_aa: CASSVSGGAIILNEQFF
cdr3_nt: TGTGCCAGCAGCGTATCCGGGGGGGCCATAATCCTTAATGAGCAGTTCTTC

d_call: .
clone_size: .
j_call: TRBJ1-1
v_call: TRBV19
cdr3_aa: CASSIVARTEAFF
cdr3_nt: TGTGCCAGTAGTATAGTGGCACGCACTGAAGCTTTCTTT